The 7 T cell receptor beta chains below were found in one sample sequenced in a study of blood T cell repertoires in COVID-19. Libraries were prepared by immunoSEQ multiplex PCR; TCRdb keeps only in-frame clonotypes and omits some of them. The sample holds a few hundred thousand clones, over 75% seen once. What was sequenced was PBMCs or T cells enriched from blood (not recorded which). The receptors here all came from a woman aged 25 to 45 who had recovered from COVID-19.

This rearrangement joins TRBV12-3 or TRBV12-4 to TRBJ1-2, with D perhaps matching TRBD1 (6 bases). The V end lost 5 bases, the J end lost 5 bases, and 12 bases lay between the germline ends. The CDR3 has 13 residues. CDR3 nucleotide sequence: TGTGCCAGCAGTATTGACAGGAGTTATGGCTACACCTTC. The encoded protein is CASSIDRSYGYTF.

The rearrangement links TRBV5-6 to TRBJ2-3; 7 bases match TRBD1. The V gene's germline CDR1 is SGHDT and CDR2 YYEEEE. The CDR3 loop spans 15 amino acids. The ends lost 6 bases at V and 0 bases at J; junction bases unmatched: 7. CDR3 sequence reads: CASISGGGSTDTQYF. CDR3 in DNA: TGTGCCAGCATCTCAGGGGGTGGGAGCACAGATACGCAGTATTTT.

The chain combines TRBV6-2 or TRBV6-3 with TRBJ1-4; D unresolved. The V end was cut by 2 bases, the J end by 4 bases, with 11 bases between. Germline V gene sequence: CDR1 MNHEY, CDR2 SVGEGT. This CDR3 region has 15 residues. The CDR3 nucleotides read TGTGCCAGCAGTTACGACGGGTTGGGTAATGAAAAACTGTTTTTT. Its protein product is CASSYDGLGNEKLFF.

CDR3 DNA sequence: TGTGCCAGCTCACCCCTCCACCTAGACAGGGCGGGCGAGCAGTACTTC. Protein: CASSPLHLDRAGEQYF. The V and J genes are TRBV18 and TRBJ2-7; 7 nucleotides agree with TRBD1. There are 16 residues in the CDR3. The germline V gene encodes CDR1 KGHSH and CDR2 LQKENI. V gave up 3 bases and J gave up 6 bases; unmatched junction bases: 14.

The chain has TRBV2 and TRBJ2-1; D is possibly TRBD2 (6 bases). This CDR3 spans 15 amino acids. Germline loops: CDR1 SNHLY, CDR2 FYNNEI. With 8 bases removed from V and 3 bases from J, the gap between germline ends came to 17 bases. The CDR3 DNA sequence: TGTGCCAGCGCCAAAGACGGGGGTCGCTACAATGAGCAGTTCTTC. It encodes CASAKDGGRYNEQFF.

The chain has TRBV5-4 and TRBJ2-5; 8 positions agree with TRBD1. Looked up from germline, CDR1 is SGHNT and CDR2 is YYREEE (reference sequence). There are 15 residues in the CDR3. V trimming: 1 base; J trimming: 2 bases; junction bases outside the gene matches: 4. Here the CDR3 DNA reads TGTGCCAGCAGCTTGCCCTACAGGGGGCAAGAGACCCAGTACTTC. Protein sequence: CASSLPYRGQETQYF. Based on the CDR3 plus reference TRBV5-4 and TRBJ2-5, the full variable domain is ETGVTQSPTHLIKTRGQQVTLRCSSQSGHNTVSWYQQALGQGPQFIFQYYREEENGRGNFPPRFSGLQFPNYSSELNVNALELDDSALYLCASSLPYRGQETQYFGPGTRLLVL.

DNA of the CDR3: TGTGCCAGCAGCTTGGGCAAAGTGATCAGCAGTCATCAGCCCCAGCATTTT. This encodes CASSLGKVISSHQPQHF. The chain links TRBV7-2 to TRBJ1-5; D gene unclear. The germline gives CDR1 SGHTA, CDR2 FQGNSA. This CDR3 is built from 17 residues. The V end was cut by 3 bases, the J end by 5 bases, with 20 bases between.